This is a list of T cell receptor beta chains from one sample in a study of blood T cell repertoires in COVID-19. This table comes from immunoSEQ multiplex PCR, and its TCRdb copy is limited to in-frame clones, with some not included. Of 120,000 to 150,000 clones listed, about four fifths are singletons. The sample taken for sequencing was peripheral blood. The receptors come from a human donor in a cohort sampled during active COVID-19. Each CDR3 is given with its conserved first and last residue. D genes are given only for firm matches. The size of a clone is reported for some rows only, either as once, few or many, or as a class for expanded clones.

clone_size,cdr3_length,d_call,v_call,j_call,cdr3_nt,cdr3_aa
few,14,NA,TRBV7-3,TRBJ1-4,TGTGCCAGCCCCGTCAGGGGTAGGGTAGAAAAACTGTTTTTT,CASPVRGRVEKLFF
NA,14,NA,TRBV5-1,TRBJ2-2,TGCGCCAGCAGCTCCCTAGGAGGGGCCGGGGAGCTGTTTTTT,CASSSLGGAGELFF
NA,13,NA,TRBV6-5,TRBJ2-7,TGTGCCAGCAGTCGGGCCGGGGATTACGAGCAGTACTTC,CASSRAGDYEQYF
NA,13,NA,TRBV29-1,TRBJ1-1,TGCAGCGCCGAGACAGAGTTAAACACTGAAGCTTTCTTT,CSAETELNTEAFF
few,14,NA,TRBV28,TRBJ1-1,TGTGCCAGCAGTTTACAGAATAGGGGGACTGAAGCTTTCTTT,CASSLQNRGTEAFF
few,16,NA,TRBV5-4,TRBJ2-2,TGTGCCAGCAGCTTGGCCGTAGCTAGGAGCACCGGGGAGCTGTTTTTT,CASSLAVARSTGELFF
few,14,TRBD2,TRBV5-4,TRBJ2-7,TGTGCCAGCAGCTTGGCTAGCGGTTCGTACGAGCAGTACTTC,CASSLASGSYEQYF
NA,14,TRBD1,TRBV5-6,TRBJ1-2,TGTGCCAGCAGCCCGGGACAGGGGGAAGGTGGCTACACCTTC,CASSPGQGEGGYTF
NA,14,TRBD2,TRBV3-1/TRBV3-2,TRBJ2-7,TGTGCCAGCAGCCACGGGACTAGCCTCTACGAGCAGTACTTC,CASSHGTSLYEQYF
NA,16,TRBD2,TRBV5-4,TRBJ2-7,TGTGCCAGCAGCTTGGGACCTAGCGGGGGGACCTACGAGCAGTACTTC,CASSLGPSGGTYEQYF